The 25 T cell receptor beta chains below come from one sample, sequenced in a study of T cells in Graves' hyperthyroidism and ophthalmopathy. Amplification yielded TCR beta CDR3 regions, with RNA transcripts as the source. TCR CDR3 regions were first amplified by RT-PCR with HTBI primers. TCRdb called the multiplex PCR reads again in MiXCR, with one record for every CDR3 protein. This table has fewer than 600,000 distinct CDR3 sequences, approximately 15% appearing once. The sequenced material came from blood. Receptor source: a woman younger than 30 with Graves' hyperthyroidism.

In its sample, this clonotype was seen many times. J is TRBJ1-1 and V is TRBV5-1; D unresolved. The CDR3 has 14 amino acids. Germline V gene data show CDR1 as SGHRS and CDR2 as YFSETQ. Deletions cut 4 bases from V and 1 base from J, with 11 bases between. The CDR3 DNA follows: TGCGCCAGCAGCCCTAGTAGGCCGAACACTGAAGCTTTCTTT. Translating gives CASSPSRPNTEAFF.

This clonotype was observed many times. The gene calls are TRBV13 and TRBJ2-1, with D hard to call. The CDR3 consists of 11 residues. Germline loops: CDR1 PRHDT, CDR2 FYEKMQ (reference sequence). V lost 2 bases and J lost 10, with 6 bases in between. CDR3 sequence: CASSLLSEQFF. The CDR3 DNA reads TGTGCCAGCAGCTTACTTTCCGAGCAGTTCTTC.

The CDR3 DNA sequence: TGCGCCAGCAGCCAATATCACCTGCCTACCTACGAGCAGTACTTC. It encodes CASSQYHLPTYEQYF. The chain links TRBV4-1 to TRBJ2-7; D unresolved. V was trimmed by 2 bases and J by 2 bases, leaving 13 bases between them. The CDR3 totals 15 residues. Germline V gives CDR1 MGHRA, CDR2 YSYEKL.

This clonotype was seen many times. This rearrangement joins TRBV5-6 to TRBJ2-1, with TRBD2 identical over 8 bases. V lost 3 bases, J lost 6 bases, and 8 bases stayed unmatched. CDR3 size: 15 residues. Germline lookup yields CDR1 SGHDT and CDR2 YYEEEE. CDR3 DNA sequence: TGTGCCAGCAGCTCCAAAGCGGGAGTACCCAATGAGCAGTTCTTC. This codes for CASSSKAGVPNEQFF.

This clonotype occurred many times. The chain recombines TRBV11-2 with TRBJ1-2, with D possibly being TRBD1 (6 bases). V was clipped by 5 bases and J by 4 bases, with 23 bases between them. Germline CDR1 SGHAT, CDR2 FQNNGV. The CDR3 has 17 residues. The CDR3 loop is CASSHPRGGGTLYGYTF. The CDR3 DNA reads TGTGCCAGCAGCCACCCACGAGGGGGGGGTACACTCTATGGCTACACCTTC.

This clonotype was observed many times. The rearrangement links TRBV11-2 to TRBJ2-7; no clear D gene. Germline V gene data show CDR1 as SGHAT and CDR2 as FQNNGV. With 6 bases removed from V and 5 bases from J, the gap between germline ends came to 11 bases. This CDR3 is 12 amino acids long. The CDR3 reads CASSRRIDEQYF. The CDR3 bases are TGTGCCAGCAGTCGAAGGATCGACGAGCAGTACTTC.

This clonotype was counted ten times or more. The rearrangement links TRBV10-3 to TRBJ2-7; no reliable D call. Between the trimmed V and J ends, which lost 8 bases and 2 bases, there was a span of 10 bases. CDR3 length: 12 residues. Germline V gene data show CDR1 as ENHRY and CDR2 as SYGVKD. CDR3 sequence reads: CAISPETYEQYF. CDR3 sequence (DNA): TGTGCCATCTCCCCAGAGACCTACGAGCAGTACTTC.

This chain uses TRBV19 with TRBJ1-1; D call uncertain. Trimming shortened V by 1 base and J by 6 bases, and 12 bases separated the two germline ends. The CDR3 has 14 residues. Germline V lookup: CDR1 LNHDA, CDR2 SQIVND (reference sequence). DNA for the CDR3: TGTGCCAGTAGTATAGCCCACTACGGGGCTGAAGCTTTCTTT. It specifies CASSIAHYGAEAFF. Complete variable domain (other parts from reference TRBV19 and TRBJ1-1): DGGITQSPKYLFRKEGQNVTLSCEQNLNHDAMYWYRQDPGQGLRLIYYSQIVNDFQKGDIAEGYSVSREKKESFPLTVTSAQKNPTAFYLCASSIAHYGAEAFFGQGTRLTVV.

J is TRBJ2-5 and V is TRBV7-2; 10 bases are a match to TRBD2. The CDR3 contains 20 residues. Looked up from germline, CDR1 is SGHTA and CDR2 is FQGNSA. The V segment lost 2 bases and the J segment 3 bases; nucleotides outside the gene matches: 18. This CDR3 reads CASSLSLWASGSVREETQYF. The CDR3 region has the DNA TGTGCCAGCAGCTTAAGTCTTTGGGCTAGCGGGAGTGTGAGGGAAGAGACCCAGTACTTC.

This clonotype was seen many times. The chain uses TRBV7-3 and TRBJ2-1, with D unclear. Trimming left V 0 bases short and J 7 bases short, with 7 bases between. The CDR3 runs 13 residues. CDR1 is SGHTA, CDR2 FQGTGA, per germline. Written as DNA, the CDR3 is TGTGCCAGCAGCTTAACCCAGTGGAATGAGCAGTTCTTC. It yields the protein CASSLTQWNEQFF.

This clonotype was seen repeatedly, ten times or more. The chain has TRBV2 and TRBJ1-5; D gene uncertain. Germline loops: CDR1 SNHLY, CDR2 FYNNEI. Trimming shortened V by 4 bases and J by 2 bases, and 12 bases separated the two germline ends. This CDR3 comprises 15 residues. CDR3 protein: CASSVGQTGNQPQHF. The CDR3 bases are TGTGCCAGCAGTGTAGGTCAAACCGGCAATCAGCCCCAGCATTTT.

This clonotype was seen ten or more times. In nucleotides, the CDR3 is TGTGCCAGCAGCCTAGGGGTGATCGGGGAGCTGTTTTTT. As protein: CASSLGVIGELFF. The gene calls are TRBV3-1 and TRBJ2-2, with D perhaps matching TRBD1 (5 bases). There are 13 residues in the CDR3. V was pared by 4 bases and J by 7 bases, with 10 bases between. Germline lookup yields CDR1 LGHDT and CDR2 YNNKEL (reference sequence).

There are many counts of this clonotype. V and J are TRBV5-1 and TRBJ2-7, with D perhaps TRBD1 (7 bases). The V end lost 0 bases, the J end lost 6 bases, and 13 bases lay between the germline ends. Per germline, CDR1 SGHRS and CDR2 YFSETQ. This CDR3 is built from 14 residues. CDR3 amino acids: CASSLGQGGGEQYV. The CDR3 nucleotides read TGCGCCAGCAGCTTGGGGCAGGGGGGTGGCGAGCAGTACGTC.

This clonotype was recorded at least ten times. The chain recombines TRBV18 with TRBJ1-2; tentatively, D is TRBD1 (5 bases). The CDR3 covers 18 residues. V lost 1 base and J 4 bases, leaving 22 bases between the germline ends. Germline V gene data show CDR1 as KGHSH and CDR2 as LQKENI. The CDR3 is CASSPRNLQAGASYGYTF. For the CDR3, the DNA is TGTGCCAGCTCACCACGGAATCTACAGGCCGGTGCCTCCTATGGCTACACCTTC.

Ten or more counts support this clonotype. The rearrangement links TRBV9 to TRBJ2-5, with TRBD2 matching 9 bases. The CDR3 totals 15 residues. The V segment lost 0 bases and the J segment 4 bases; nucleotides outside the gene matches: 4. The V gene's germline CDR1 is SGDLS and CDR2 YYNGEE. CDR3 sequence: CASSVASGTAETQYF. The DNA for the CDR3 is TGTGCCAGCAGCGTAGCTAGCGGGACGGCAGAGACCCAGTACTTC.

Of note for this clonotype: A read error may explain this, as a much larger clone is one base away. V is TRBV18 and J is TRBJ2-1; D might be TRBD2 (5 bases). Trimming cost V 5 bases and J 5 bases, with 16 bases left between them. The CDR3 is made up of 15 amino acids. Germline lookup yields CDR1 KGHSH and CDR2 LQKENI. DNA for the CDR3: TGTGCCAGCTCAGATAGCGTGAGAATCAACAATGAGCAGTTCTTC. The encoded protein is CASSDSVRINNEQFF. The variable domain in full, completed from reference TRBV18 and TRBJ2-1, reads NAGVMQNPRHLVRRRGQEARLRCSPMKGHSHVYWYRQLPEEGLKFMVYLQKENIIDESGMPKERFSAEFPKEGPSILRIQQVVRGDSAAYFCASSDSVRINNEQFFGPGTRLTVL.

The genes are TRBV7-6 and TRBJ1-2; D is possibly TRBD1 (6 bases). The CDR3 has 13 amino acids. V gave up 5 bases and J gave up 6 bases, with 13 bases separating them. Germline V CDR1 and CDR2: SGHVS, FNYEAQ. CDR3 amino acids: CASSTTGTHGYTF. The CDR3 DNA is TGTGCCAGCAGCACAACAGGGACACATGGCTACACCTTC.

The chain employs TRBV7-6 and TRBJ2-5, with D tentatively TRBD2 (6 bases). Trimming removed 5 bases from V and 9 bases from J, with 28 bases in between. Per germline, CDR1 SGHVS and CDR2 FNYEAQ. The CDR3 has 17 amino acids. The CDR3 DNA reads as TGTGCCAGCAGCCCCCAATACGGCGGGCCCTCCACGGGGGCCCAGTACTTC. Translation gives CASSPQYGGPSTGAQYF. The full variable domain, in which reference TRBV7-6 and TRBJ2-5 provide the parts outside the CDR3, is GAGVSQSPRYKVTKRGQDVALRCDPISGHVSLYWYRQALGQGPEFLTYFNYEAQQDKSGLPNDRFSAERPEGSISTLTIQRTEQRDSAMYRCASSPQYGGPSTGAQYFGPGTRLLVL.

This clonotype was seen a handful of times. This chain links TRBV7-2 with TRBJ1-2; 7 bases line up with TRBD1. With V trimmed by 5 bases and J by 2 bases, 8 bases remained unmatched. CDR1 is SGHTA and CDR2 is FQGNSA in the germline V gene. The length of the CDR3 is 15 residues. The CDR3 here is CASSPRTGVNYGYTF. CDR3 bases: TGTGCCAGCAGCCCTCGGACAGGAGTGAACTATGGCTACACCTTC.

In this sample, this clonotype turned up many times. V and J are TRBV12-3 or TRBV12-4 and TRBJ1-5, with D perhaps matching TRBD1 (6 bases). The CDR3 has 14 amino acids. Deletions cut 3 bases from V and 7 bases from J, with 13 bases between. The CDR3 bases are TGTGCCAGCAGTTTGGGGGCAGTTGGCCAGCCCCAGCATTTT. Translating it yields CASSLGAVGQPQHF.

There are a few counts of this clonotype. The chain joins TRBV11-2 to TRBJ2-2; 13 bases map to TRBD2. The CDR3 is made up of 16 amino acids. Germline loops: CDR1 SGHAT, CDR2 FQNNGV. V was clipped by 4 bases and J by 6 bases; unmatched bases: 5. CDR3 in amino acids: CASSYTSGRAPGELFF. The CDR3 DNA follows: TGTGCCAGCAGCTACACTAGCGGGAGGGCCCCCGGGGAGCTGTTTTTT.

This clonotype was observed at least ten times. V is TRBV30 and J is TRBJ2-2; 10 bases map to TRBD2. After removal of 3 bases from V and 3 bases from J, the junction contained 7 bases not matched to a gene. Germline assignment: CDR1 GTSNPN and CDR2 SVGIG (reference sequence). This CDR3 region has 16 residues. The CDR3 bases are TGTGCCTGGAGCGCAGCGGGAGGGAGGTACACCGGGGAGCTGTTTTTT. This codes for CAWSAAGGRYTGELFF.

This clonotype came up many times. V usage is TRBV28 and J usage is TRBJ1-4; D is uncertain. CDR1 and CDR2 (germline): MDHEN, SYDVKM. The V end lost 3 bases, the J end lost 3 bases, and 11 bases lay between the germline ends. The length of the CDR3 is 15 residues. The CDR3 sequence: CASSFPGGANEKLFF. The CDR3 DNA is TGTGCCAGCAGTTTCCCCGGCGGTGCTAATGAAAAACTGTTTTTT.

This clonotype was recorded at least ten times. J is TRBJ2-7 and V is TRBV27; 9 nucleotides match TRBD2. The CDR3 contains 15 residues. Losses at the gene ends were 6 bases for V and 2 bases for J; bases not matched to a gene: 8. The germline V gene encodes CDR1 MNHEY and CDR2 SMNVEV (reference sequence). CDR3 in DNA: TGTGCCAGCAGACCCCCGGGACTAGCTCCCTACGAGCAGTACTTC. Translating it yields CASRPPGLAPYEQYF.

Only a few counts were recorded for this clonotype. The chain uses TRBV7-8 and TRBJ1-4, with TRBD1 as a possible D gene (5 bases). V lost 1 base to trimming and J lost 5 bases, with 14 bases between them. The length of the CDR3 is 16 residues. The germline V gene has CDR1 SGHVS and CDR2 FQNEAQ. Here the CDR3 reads CASSLGGAGLNEKLFF. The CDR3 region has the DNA TGTGCCAGCAGCTTAGGAGGGGCTGGGTTGAATGAAAAACTGTTTTTT.